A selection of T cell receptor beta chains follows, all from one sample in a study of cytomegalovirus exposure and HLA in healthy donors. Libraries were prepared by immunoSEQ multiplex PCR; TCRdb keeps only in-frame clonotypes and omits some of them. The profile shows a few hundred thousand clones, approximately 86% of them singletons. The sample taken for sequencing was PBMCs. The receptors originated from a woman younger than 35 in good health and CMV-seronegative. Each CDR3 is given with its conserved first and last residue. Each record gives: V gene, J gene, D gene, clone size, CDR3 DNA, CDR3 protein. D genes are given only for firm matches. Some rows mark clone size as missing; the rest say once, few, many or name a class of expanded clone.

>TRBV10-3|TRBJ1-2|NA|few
TGTGCCATCAGTGAGAGGCAGGGTGAAGGCTACACCTTC
CAISERQGEGYTF
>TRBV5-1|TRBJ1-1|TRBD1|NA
TGCGCCAGCAGCTCAACGGCCAGGGGGGACACTGAAGCTTTCTTT
CASSSTARGDTEAFF
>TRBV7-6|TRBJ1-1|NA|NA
TGTGCCAGCAGCTTAGCAGAGATGAACACTGAAGCTTTCTTT
CASSLAEMNTEAFF
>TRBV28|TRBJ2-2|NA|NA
TGTGCCAGCAGTCAACTGAACACCGGGGAGCTGTTTTTT
CASSQLNTGELFF
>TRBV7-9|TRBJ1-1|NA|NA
TGTGCCAGCAGCTTAGGACAACCCGAAGCTTTCTTT
CASSLGQPEAFF
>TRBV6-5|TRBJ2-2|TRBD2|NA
TGTGCCAGCAGTTACCGGCTAGCGGGGGGTACCGGGGAGCTGTTTTTT
CASSYRLAGGTGELFF
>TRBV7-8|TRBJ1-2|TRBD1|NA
TGTGCCAGCAGCTTAGTTTTCGGGACAGGGGGCGAGGTTGGCTACACCTTC
CASSLVFGTGGEVGYTF
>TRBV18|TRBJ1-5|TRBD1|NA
TGTGCCAGCTCCTCCCCAGGGGGCCCCAATCAGCCCCAGCATTTT
CASSSPGGPNQPQHF
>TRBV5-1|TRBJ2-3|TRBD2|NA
TGCGCCAGCAGCGCTCCGGGACTAGCGAGCACAGATACGCAGTATTTT
CASSAPGLASTDTQYF
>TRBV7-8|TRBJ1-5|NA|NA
TGTGCCAGCAGCCAGGGCGGTAATAGCAATCAGCCCCAGCATTTT
CASSQGGNSNQPQHF
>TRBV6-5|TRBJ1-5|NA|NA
TGTGCCAGCAGTTTCAGGGCCAGGAGCAATCAGCCCCAGCATTTT
CASSFRARSNQPQHF
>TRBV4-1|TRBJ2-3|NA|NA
TGCGCCAGCAGCCAAGGGGCAGCAGATACGCAGTATTTT
CASSQGAADTQYF
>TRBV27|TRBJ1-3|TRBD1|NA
TGTGCCAGCAGTTCCGCAGGGGGGACTGGAAACACCATATATTTT
CASSSAGGTGNTIYF
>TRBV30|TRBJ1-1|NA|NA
TGTGCCTGGAGTGTCAGTCCTGAAGCTTTCTTT
CAWSVSPEAFF
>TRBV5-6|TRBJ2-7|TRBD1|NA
TGTGCCAGCGGGACAGGGGGTTTGTACGAGCAGTACTTC
CASGTGGLYEQYF
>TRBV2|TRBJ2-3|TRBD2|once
TGTGCCAGCAGTCCGTACGTCGACGGGAGGGCCACAGATACGCAGTATTTT
CASSPYVDGRATDTQYF
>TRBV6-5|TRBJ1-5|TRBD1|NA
TGTGCCAGCAGCTGGACAGGTGTTAATCAGCCCCAGCATTTT
CASSWTGVNQPQHF
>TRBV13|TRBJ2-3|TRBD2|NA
TGTGCCAGCAGCTCCGGGACTAGAAGCACAGATACGCAGTATTTT
CASSSGTRSTDTQYF
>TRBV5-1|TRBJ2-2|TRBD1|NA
TGCGCCAGCAGCGAGCGACAGGGGGAGACCGGGGAGCTGTTTTTT
CASSERQGETGELFF
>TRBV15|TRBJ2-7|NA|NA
TGTGCCACCAGCAGAGAAAGACAGCCCTTC
CATSRERQPF
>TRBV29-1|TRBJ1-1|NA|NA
TGCAGCGTTGCCCAGGAAATGTGGACTGAAGCTTTCTTT
CSVAQEMWTEAFF
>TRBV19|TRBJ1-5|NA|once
TGTGCCAGTAGGACCCCGGGTGCAGTCAATCAGCCCCAGCATTTT
CASRTPGAVNQPQHF